One sample yielded the 13 T cell receptor beta chains listed below, sequenced in a study of blood T cell repertoires in COVID-19. The protocol was immunoSEQ multiplex PCR, while the TCRdb copy is restricted to in-frame clones and leaves out a portion. The data contain 400,000 to 550,000 clones, 85% to 90% of them seen just once; the ten biggest clones take up 4.3%. Material: peripheral blood. The receptors come from a woman between 25 and 40 years old with acute or convalescent COVID-19.

In nucleotides, the CDR3 is TGTGCCAGCAGTGAAGATTTAGACTTCAGACCCTATGGCTACACCTTC. Its protein is CASSEDLDFRPYGYTF. The genes are TRBV6-1 and TRBJ1-2; D gene uncertain. V lost 1 base and J 4 bases, leaving 16 bases between the germline ends. The CDR3 has 16 residues. Germline CDR1 and CDR2: MNHNS and SASEGT.

The chain combines TRBV7-8 with TRBJ2-7; 10 bases align to TRBD1. Germline loops: CDR1 SGHVS, CDR2 FQNEAQ. CDR3 length: 17 residues. J was trimmed by 2 bases and V by 1 base; bases with no gene match: 8. The CDR3 DNA reads as TGTGCCAGCAGCTTAGGAGGGACAGGGGCCCTTACCTACGAGCAGTACTTC. Translating it yields CASSLGGTGALTYEQYF.

This sequence joins TRBV4-1 and TRBJ1-1, with D possibly being TRBD1 (5 bases). The CDR3 totals 18 residues. Germline lookup yields CDR1 MGHRA and CDR2 YSYEKL. V was clipped by 2 bases and J by 6 bases, with 25 bases between them. In DNA, the CDR3 is TGCGCCAGCAGCCAACAGTTAGACAGAGTAAGGTGGAATTCTGAAGCTTTCTTT. Amino acids: CASSQQLDRVRWNSEAFF.

This sequence joins TRBV19 and TRBJ2-7; TRBD1 might be the D (5 bases). Germline-derived CDR1 and CDR2 are LNHDA and SQIVND (reference sequence). The CDR3 runs to 16 residues. With 3 bases removed from V and 2 bases from J, the gap between germline ends came to 17 bases. This CDR3 reads CASSIGSRTYPYEQYF. The CDR3 DNA follows: TGTGCCAGTAGTATTGGTTCTCGGACATACCCCTACGAGCAGTACTTC.

J is TRBJ1-4 and V is TRBV10-2; TRBD1 matches at 8 bases. The CDR3 is made up of 16 amino acids. Trimming took 10 bases from V and 0 from J; bases not matched to a gene: 10. CDR1 is WSHSY and CDR2 is SAAADI in the germline V gene. The CDR3 spells CATQDRESATNEKLFF. In nucleotides, the CDR3 is TGCGCCACCCAGGACAGGGAAAGCGCAACTAATGAAAAACTGTTTTTT.

The gene calls are TRBV20-1 and TRBJ1-1; D perhaps matches TRBD1 (5 bases). The CDR3 contains 15 residues. Germline V gene lookup returns CDR1 DFQATT and CDR2 SNEGSKA (reference sequence). Between the trimmed V and J ends, which lost 3 bases and 0 bases, there was a span of 14 bases. The CDR3 reads CSASPGMRMNTEAFF. The CDR3 bases are TGCAGTGCTAGTCCAGGGATGAGAATGAACACTGAAGCTTTCTTT.

This clone has ten or more counts. This chain uses TRBV27 with TRBJ1-6, with TRBD1 matching 8 bases. Per the germline V gene, CDR1 is MNHEY and CDR2 is SMNVEV (reference sequence). V trimming: 0 bases; J trimming: 5 bases; junction bases outside the gene matches: 6. The CDR3 length is 17 residues. The CDR3 sequence: CASSLSWTGLNNSPLHF. CDR3 nucleotide sequence: TGTGCCAGCAGTTTATCCTGGACAGGGCTGAATAATTCACCCCTCCACTTT.

This chain links TRBV5-1 with TRBJ2-3; TRBD2 agrees at 9 bases. Germline CDR1 is SGHRS and CDR2 is YFSETQ. V was pared by 3 bases and J by 3 bases, with 8 bases of the junction left unmatched. The CDR3 is 16 residues long. As DNA, the CDR3 is TGCGCCAGCAGCTCGACTCCGGGACTAGCAACAGATACGCAGTATTTT. This encodes CASSSTPGLATDTQYF. The full variable domain, in which reference TRBV5-1 and TRBJ2-3 provide the parts outside the CDR3, is KAGVTQTPRYLIKTRGQQVTLSCSPISGHRSVSWYQQTPGQGLQFLFEYFSETQRNKGNFPGRFSGRQFSNSRSEMNVSTLELGDSALYLCASSSTPGLATDTQYFGPGTRLTVL.

This sequence joins TRBV6-1 and TRBJ1-1; D unclear. Deletions cut 1 base from V and 11 bases from J, with 14 bases between. This CDR3 comprises 13 residues. Per the germline V gene, CDR1 is MNHNS and CDR2 is SASEGT. The CDR3 DNA follows: TGTGCCAGCAGTGAAGGACATTTCGGTGTTGCTTTCTTT. Its translation is CASSEGHFGVAFF.

The J gene is TRBJ2-2, the V gene TRBV5-1, with TRBD1 matching 8 bases. This CDR3 has 16 amino acids. With 4 bases clipped from V and 2 bases from J, the junction kept 7 bases outside the gene matches. CDR1 SGHRS and CDR2 YFSETQ come from the germline V gene. CDR3 DNA sequence: TGCGCCAGCAGCGCCGGACAGGGAGGAAACACCGGGGAGCTGTTTTTT. Amino acid sequence: CASSAGQGGNTGELFF.

In this sample, this clone turned up once. This chain links TRBV11-2 with TRBJ2-7; 11 bases are a match to TRBD2. Trimming at V came to 6 bases and at J to 7 bases, leaving 8 bases not matched to a gene. The V gene's germline CDR1 is SGHAT and CDR2 FQNNGV. This CDR3 comprises 14 residues. The CDR3 region has the DNA TGTGCCAGCAGGACTAGCGGGATTACGGCGGAGCAGTACTTC. Translating gives CASRTSGITAEQYF.

The rearrangement joins TRBV3-1 (or the pseudogene TRBV3-2) to TRBJ1-5; 9 bases fit TRBD1. The CDR3 has 13 residues. CDR1 is LGHDT, CDR2 YNNKEL, per germline (reference sequence). Trimming removed 3 bases from V and 6 bases from J; junction bases left unmatched: 0. The CDR3 spells CASSQGQGQPQHF. The CDR3 DNA follows: TGTGCCAGCAGCCAGGGACAGGGTCAGCCCCAGCATTTT.

The V call is TRBV7-2, the J call TRBJ2-7; no clear D. The CDR3 is 15 amino acids. The germline gives CDR1 SGHTA, CDR2 FQGNSA. Trimming removed 0 bases from V and 0 bases from J, with 9 bases in between. CDR3 DNA: TGTGCCAGCAGCTTAGCGCCCCACACCTCCTACGAGCAGTACTTC. It encodes CASSLAPHTSYEQYF.